This entry lists 29 T cell receptor beta chains sequenced from one sample in a study of blood T cell repertoires in COVID-19. Only in-frame clones appear in the TCRdb table, and some are missing; sequencing was by immunoSEQ multiplex PCR. Of some 350,000 clones in the sample, about nine tenths were seen once. Sequencing was performed on peripheral blood. These receptors all stem from a woman in her seventies with COVID-19, enrolled during active disease.

This clone was counted a single time. This rearrangement joins TRBV9 to TRBJ2-7, with 8 bases identical to TRBD1. This CDR3 region has 17 residues. V shed 0 bases, J shed 1 base, and the junction held 9 bases outside the gene matches. From germline, CDR1 is SGDLS and CDR2 YYNGEE. The CDR3 DNA reads TGTGCCAGCAGCGTAGGACAGGGGCCCGTGGGATCCTACGAGCAGTACTTC. Translation: CASSVGQGPVGSYEQYF.

The gene calls are TRBV28 and TRBJ2-7; 7 nucleotides line up with TRBD1. V dropped 5 bases and J dropped 2; count of bases not matched to a gene: 6. The CDR3 spans 14 residues. CDR1 is MDHEN, CDR2 SYDVKM, per germline. The CDR3 region is CASSLPGQPYEQYF. Written as DNA, the CDR3 is TGTGCCAGCAGTCTTCCGGGACAGCCCTACGAGCAGTACTTC.

This chain joins TRBV29-1 and TRBJ2-7; possibly TRBD2 for D (5 bases). Deletions cut 0 bases from V and 2 bases from J, with 17 bases between. There are 16 residues in the CDR3. Germline CDR1 and CDR2: SQVTM and ANQGSEA. The CDR3 nucleotides are TGCAGCGTTGAAGAAGGCTCCGGACTCATGACCTACGAGCAGTACTTC. Its protein is CSVEEGSGLMTYEQYF.

The chain is built from TRBV7-2 and TRBJ2-7; a weak D match, TRBD2 (7 bases). The germline V gene has CDR1 SGHTA and CDR2 FQGNSA. The CDR3 is 15 residues long. The ends were cut back, 1 base at V and 6 bases at J, with 16 bases in the middle. The CDR3 spells CASSLGFTRGGEQYF. The CDR3 nucleotides read TGTGCCAGCAGCTTAGGGTTCACGAGGGGGGGCGAGCAGTACTTC.

Comments on this clone: This specimen includes other DNA sequences encoding the same CDR3. The chain is built from TRBV5-1 and TRBJ2-7; TRBD2 aligns across 8 bases. Trimming cost V 2 bases and J 2 bases; bases outside gene matches: 3. This CDR3 is 14 amino acids long. Germline CDR1 and CDR2: SGHRS and YFSETQ. Here the CDR3 DNA reads TGCGCCAGCAGCTTAAGCGGGGGTCCCTACGAGCAGTACTTC. Translated, it gives CASSLSGGPYEQYF.

The J gene is TRBJ1-3, the V gene TRBV2, with a tentative D call TRBD1 (5 bases). Germline-derived CDR1 and CDR2 are SNHLY and FYNNEI. Between the trimmed V and J ends, which lost 5 bases and 2 bases, there was a span of 10 bases. This CDR3 has 14 residues. The CDR3 DNA follows: TGTGCCAGCAGTTTGACAGCTCCTGGAAACACCATATATTTT. Protein sequence: CASSLTAPGNTIYF.

V is TRBV9 and J is TRBJ2-3, with TRBD2 matching over 11 bases. The CDR3 spans 16 residues. Germline V gene sequence: CDR1 SGDLS, CDR2 YYNGEE. After removal of 3 bases from V and 6 bases from J, the junction contained 9 bases not matched to a gene. The CDR3 sequence: CASSGGLAEIDDTQYF. As DNA, the CDR3 is TGTGCCAGCAGCGGGGGACTAGCGGAAATCGACGATACGCAGTATTTT.

The chain joins TRBV5-1 to TRBJ1-1; possible D gene TRBD1, 6 bases. The CDR3 is 14 residues long. V was cut by 0 bases and J by 4 bases, with 10 bases left in between. Looked up from germline, CDR1 is SGHRS and CDR2 is YFSETQ. CDR3 nucleotide sequence: TGCGCCAGCAGCTTGGTGCTGGGGGCCACTGAAGCTTTCTTT. This translates into CASSLVLGATEAFF.

The chain recombines TRBV19 with TRBJ1-1; no reliable D call. Germline assignment: CDR1 LNHDA and CDR2 SQIVND (reference sequence). The CDR3 is 16 residues long. V was shortened by 5 bases and J by 0 bases, with 16 bases between the two germline ends. The DNA of the CDR3 is TGTGCCAGTAGTTATAGCGGGAGAGGGATGAACACTGAAGCTTTCTTT. Amino acid sequence: CASSYSGRGMNTEAFF.

The V gene is TRBV25-1, the J gene TRBJ1-3; D might be TRBD1 (5 bases). The CDR3 totals 15 residues. Per germline, CDR1 MGHDK and CDR2 SYGVNS. The V and J ends lost 4 bases and 0 bases respectively, with 10 bases between them. Here the CDR3 DNA reads TGTGCCAGCAGTGTAGACAGCGTCTCTGGAAACACCATATATTTT. It yields the protein CASSVDSVSGNTIYF.

The rearrangement uses TRBV19 and TRBJ2-7; TRBD1 matches at 7 bases. The germline gives CDR1 LNHDA, CDR2 SQIVND (reference sequence). The J segment lost 3 bases and the V segment lost 2 bases, leaving 7 bases of the junction unmatched. The CDR3 is 15 amino acids. As DNA, the CDR3 is TGTGCCAGTAGTATAAAACAGGGGACCAACTACGAGCAGTACTTC. It codes for CASSIKQGTNYEQYF.

The chain recombines TRBV4-2 with TRBJ1-4; the match to TRBD1 covers 7 bases. Germline CDR1 LGHNA, CDR2 YNFKEQ. V trimming: 1 base; J trimming: 6 bases; junction bases outside the gene matches: 2. The CDR3 has 14 amino acids. The CDR3 region is CASSQVQGDEKLFF. CDR3 coding DNA: TGTGCCAGCAGCCAAGTTCAGGGGGATGAAAAACTGTTTTTT.

The genes are TRBV9 and TRBJ1-1; 7 bases fit TRBD1. CDR3 length equals 13 residues. The trim removed 4 bases at V and 3 bases at J, leaving 3 bases unmatched. Germline assignment: CDR1 SGDLS and CDR2 YYNGEE. The CDR3: CASSPGQYTEAFF. As DNA, the CDR3 is TGTGCCAGCAGCCCGGGACAGTACACTGAAGCTTTCTTT.

This chain uses TRBV5-1 with TRBJ2-5, with D possibly being TRBD1 (6 bases). CDR3 length equals 16 residues. CDR1 and CDR2 from the germline V gene are SGHRS and YFSETQ. The V end lost 4 bases, the J end lost 1 base, and 17 bases lay between the germline ends. The CDR3 loop reads CASSISTGFGQETQYF. The CDR3 nucleotides read TGCGCCAGCAGCATCTCTACAGGGTTTGGCCAAGAGACCCAGTACTTC.

This clone was detected only a few times. The chain has TRBV21-1 and TRBJ1-4; TRBD1, the D gene given by the table, was not confirmed from the DNA. TRBV21-1 is a pseudogene. The CDR3 has 13 residues. CDR3 loop: CARGMGLNEKLFF. The CDR3 DNA reads as TGTGCCAGGGGAATGGGGCTTAATGAAAAACTGTTTTTT.

J is TRBJ2-1 and V is TRBV18, with a possible D match to TRBD2 (6 bases). The CDR3 is 14 amino acids. The ends were cut back, 3 bases at V and 6 bases at J, with 12 bases in the middle. The V gene's germline CDR1 is KGHSH and CDR2 LQKENI. As DNA, the CDR3 is TGTGCCAGCTCACCGGCACGGGGGATCAATGAGCAGTTCTTC. It encodes CASSPARGINEQFF. Using reference TRBV18 and TRBJ2-1 for the parts outside the CDR3, the full variable domain is NAGVMQNPRHLVRRRGQEARLRCSPMKGHSHVYWYRQLPEEGLKFMVYLQKENIIDESGMPKERFSAEFPKEGPSILRIQQVVRGDSAAYFCASSPARGINEQFFGPGTRLTVL.

The count of this clone is one. This chain uses TRBV18 with TRBJ1-3; 7 bases map to TRBD1. Germline V gives CDR1 KGHSH, CDR2 LQKENI. The ends lost 5 bases at V and 1 base at J; junction bases unmatched: 2. This CDR3 region has 14 residues. The CDR3 here is CASSSQGSGNTIYF. CDR3 DNA: TGTGCCAGCTCATCACAGGGGTCTGGAAACACCATATATTTT.

The rearrangement joins TRBV6-5 to TRBJ1-1, with 8 bases identical to TRBD1. In germline, CDR1 is MNHEY, CDR2 SVGAGI. With V trimmed by 8 bases and J by 11 bases, 13 bases remained unmatched. The length of the CDR3 is 13 residues. As DNA, the CDR3 is TGTGCCAGCGTTATAACAGGGGGGAGAGTGGCTTTCTTT. Amino acids: CASVITGGRVAFF.

The rearrangement links TRBV24-1 to TRBJ1-1; TRBD1 matches at 9 bases. CDR1 is KGHDR and CDR2 is SFDVKD in the germline V gene. J gave up 0 bases and V 7 bases, and 2 bases lay outside the gene matches. The CDR3 is 14 amino acids. CDR3: CATSGQGLNTEAFF. CDR3 sequence (DNA): TGTGCCACCAGCGGACAGGGGTTGAACACTGAAGCTTTCTTT.

The rearrangement uses TRBV7-2 and TRBJ1-5; unclear D gene. With 1 base removed from V and 4 bases from J, the gap between germline ends came to 11 bases. The CDR3 extends over 15 amino acids. CDR1 and CDR2 (germline): SGHTA, FQGNSA. CDR3 loop: CASSLGGQENQPQHF. The CDR3, as DNA: TGTGCCAGCAGCTTAGGAGGGCAGGAGAATCAGCCCCAGCATTTT. Combining the CDR3 with reference TRBV7-2 and TRBJ1-5 gives the whole variable domain GAGVSQSPSNKVTEKGKDVELRCDPISGHTALYWYRQSLGQGLEFLIYFQGNSAPDKSGLPSDRFSAERTGGSVSTLTIQRTQQEDSAVYLCASSLGGQENQPQHFGDGTRLSIL.

The rearrangement links TRBV10-3 to TRBJ2-1; TRBD2 matches 12 bases. The V segment lost 4 bases and the J segment 4 bases; nucleotides outside the gene matches: 2. The CDR3 runs 15 residues. Germline loops: CDR1 ENHRY, CDR2 SYGVKD. CDR3 in DNA: TGTGCCATCAGTGGAACTAGCGGGGGGTACAATGAGCAGTTCTTC. It yields the protein CAISGTSGGYNEQFF.

This clone has just one count. The V gene is TRBV10-3, the J gene TRBJ1-1, with D perhaps matching TRBD1 (5 bases). The CDR3 consists of 13 residues. V gave up 7 bases and J gave up 1 base, with 10 bases separating them. Per the germline V gene, CDR1 is ENHRY and CDR2 is SYGVKD. CDR3 in amino acids: CAITRTQNTEAFF. CDR3 sequence (DNA): TGTGCCATCACTAGGACACAGAACACTGAAGCTTTCTTT.

Notes on this clone: One end of the junction is discordant with germline, which a read error may explain. V is TRBV5-8 and J is TRBJ1-2; possible D gene TRBD1, 6 bases. Germline V gives CDR1 SGHTS, CDR2 YDEGEE. This CDR3 spans 11 amino acids. CDR3 region: CASSLAPGHIF. The DNA of the CDR3 is TGTGCCAGCAGCTTGGCCCCGGGACACATCTTC. The whole variable domain, remainder taken from reference TRBV5-8 and TRBJ1-2, is EAGVTQSPTHLIKTRGQQATLRCSPISGHTSVYWYQQALGLGLQFLLWYDEGEERNRGNFPPRFSGRQFPNYSSELNVNALELEDSALYLCASSLAPGHIFGSGTRLTVV.

J is TRBJ1-5 and V is TRBV24-1, with TRBD1 matching over 9 bases. The CDR3 runs to 15 residues. Trimming took 4 bases from V and 4 from J; bases not matched to a gene: 4. CDR1 KGHDR and CDR2 SFDVKD come from the germline V gene. The CDR3 DNA reads as TGTGCCACCAGTGAGACCGGGACAGGGAATCAGCCCCAGCATTTT. Amino acids: CATSETGTGNQPQHF.

CDR3 in DNA: TGTGCCAGCAGTTTATCCTCAGGGGCTGGTCAGCCCCAGCATTTT. Protein product: CASSLSSGAGQPQHF. This rearrangement joins TRBV27 to TRBJ1-5; perhaps TRBD1 as D (6 bases). The V gene's germline CDR1 is MNHEY and CDR2 SMNVEV (reference sequence). The V gene lost 0 bases and the J gene lost 6 bases, with 12 bases spanning the gap. The CDR3 extends over 15 amino acids.

The chain uses TRBV6-5 and TRBJ1-3; 9 bases match TRBD1. CDR3 length equals 15 residues. Germline values: CDR1 MNHEY, CDR2 SVGAGI. Trimming removed 7 bases from V and 3 bases from J; junction bases left unmatched: 7. This chain's CDR3 is CASTQQGAIGNTIYF. In DNA form, the CDR3 reads TGTGCCAGCACCCAACAGGGGGCCATTGGAAACACCATATATTTT.

The gene calls are TRBV6-4 and TRBJ2-7, with D possibly TRBD2 on 5 matching bases. Trimming removed 5 bases from V and 0 bases from J, with 14 bases in between. The CDR3 length is 15 residues. The germline CDR1 and CDR2 sequences are MRHNA and SNTAGT. CDR3 region: CASSPTPGSSYEQYF. CDR3 in DNA: TGTGCCAGCAGTCCCACCCCGGGGAGCTCCTACGAGCAGTACTTC.

V usage is TRBV3-1 (or the pseudogene TRBV3-2) and J usage is TRBJ1-6; D possibly corresponds to TRBD1 (6 bases). The V and J ends lost 3 bases and 2 bases respectively, with 11 bases between them. Looked up from germline, CDR1 is LGHDT and CDR2 is YNNKEL (reference sequence). The CDR3 has 16 amino acids. The CDR3 nucleotides are TGTGCCAGCAGCCACCCCGGGACACCCTATAATTCACCCCTCCACTTT. This sequence encodes CASSHPGTPYNSPLHF.

This chain uses TRBV6-4 with TRBJ2-1; 7 nucleotides align to TRBD1. The CDR3 spans 14 residues. V gave up 6 bases and J gave up 2 bases; unmatched junction bases: 4. Germline CDR1 and CDR2: MRHNA and SNTAGT. Written as DNA, the CDR3 is TGTGCCAGCAGGCGACAGGGACCCTACAATGAGCAGTTCTTC. It encodes CASRRQGPYNEQFF.